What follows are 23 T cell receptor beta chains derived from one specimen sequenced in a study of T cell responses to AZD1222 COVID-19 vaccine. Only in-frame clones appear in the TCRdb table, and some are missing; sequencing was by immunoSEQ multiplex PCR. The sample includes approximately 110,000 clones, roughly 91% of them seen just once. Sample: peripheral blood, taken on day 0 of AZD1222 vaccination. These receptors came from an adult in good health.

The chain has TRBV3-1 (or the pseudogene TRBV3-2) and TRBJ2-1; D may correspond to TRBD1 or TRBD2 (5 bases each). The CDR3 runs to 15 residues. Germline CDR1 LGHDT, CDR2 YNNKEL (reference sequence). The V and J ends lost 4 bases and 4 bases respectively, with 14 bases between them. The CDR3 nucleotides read TGTGCCAGCAGCCGGGAATCGGGGCCGTACAATGAGCAGTTCTTC. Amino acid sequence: CASSRESGPYNEQFF.

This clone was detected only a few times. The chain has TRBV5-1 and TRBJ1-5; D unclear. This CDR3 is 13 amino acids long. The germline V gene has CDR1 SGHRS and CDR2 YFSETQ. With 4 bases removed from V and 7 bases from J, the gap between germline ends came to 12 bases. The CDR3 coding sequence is TGCGCCAGCAGCCCTATAAGTGGGCAGCCCCAGCATTTT. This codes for CASSPISGQPQHF.

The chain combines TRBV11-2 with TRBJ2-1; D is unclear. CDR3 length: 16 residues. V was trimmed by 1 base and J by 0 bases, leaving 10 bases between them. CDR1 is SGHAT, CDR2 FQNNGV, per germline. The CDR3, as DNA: TGTGCCAGCAGCTTAGGTCTGAGAAGCTCCTACAATGAGCAGTTCTTC. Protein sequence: CASSLGLRSSYNEQFF. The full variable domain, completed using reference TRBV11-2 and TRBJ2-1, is EAGVAQSPRYKIIEKRQSVAFWCNPISGHATLYWYQQILGQGPKLLIQFQNNGVVDDSQLPKDRFSAERLKGVDSTLKIQPAKLEDSAVYLCASSLGLRSSYNEQFFGPGTRLTVL.

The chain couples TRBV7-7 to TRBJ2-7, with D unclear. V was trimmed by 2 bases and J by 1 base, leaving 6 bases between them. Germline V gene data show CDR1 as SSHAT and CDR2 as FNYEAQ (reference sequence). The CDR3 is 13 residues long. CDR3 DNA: TGTGCCAGCAGCTTATATGAGTCCTACGAGCAGTACTTC. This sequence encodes CASSLYESYEQYF.

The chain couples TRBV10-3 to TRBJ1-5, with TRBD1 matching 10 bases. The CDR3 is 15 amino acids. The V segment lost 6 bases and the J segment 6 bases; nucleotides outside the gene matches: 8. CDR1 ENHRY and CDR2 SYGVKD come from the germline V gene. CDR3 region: CAIRPGTGVGQPQHF. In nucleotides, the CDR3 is TGTGCCATCAGACCCGGGACAGGGGTTGGTCAGCCCCAGCATTTT.

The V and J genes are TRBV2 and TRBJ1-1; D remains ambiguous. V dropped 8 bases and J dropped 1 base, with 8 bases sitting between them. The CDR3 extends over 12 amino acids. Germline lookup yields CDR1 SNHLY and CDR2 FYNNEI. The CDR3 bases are TGTGCCAGCGGGCGGGAGAACACTGAAGCTTTCTTT. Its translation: CASGRENTEAFF. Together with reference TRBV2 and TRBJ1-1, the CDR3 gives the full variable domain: EPEVTQTPSHQVTQMGQEVILRCVPISNHLYFYWYRQILGQKVEFLVSFYNNEISEKSEIFDDQFSVERPDGSNFTLKIRSTKLEDSAMYFCASGRENTEAFFGQGTRLTVV.

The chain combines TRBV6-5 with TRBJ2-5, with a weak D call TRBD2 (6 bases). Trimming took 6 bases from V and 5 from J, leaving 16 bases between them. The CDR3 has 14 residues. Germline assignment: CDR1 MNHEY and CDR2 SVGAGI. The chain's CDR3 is CASSPGRGMETQYF. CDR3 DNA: TGTGCCAGCAGCCCGGGGCGGGGAATGGAGACCCAGTACTTC.

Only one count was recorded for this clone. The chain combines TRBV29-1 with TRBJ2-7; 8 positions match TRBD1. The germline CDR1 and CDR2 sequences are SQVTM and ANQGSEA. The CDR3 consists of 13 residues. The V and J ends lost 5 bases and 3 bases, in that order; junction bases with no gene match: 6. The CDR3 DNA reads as TGCAGCGTTCAACCGGGACAGGTCTACGAGCAGTACTTC. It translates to CSVQPGQVYEQYF.

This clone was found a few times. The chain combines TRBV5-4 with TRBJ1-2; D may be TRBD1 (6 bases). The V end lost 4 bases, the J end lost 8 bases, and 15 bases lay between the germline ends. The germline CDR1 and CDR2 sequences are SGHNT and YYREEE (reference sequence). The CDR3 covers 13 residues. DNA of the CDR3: TGTGCCAGCAGCCCCGTTGGGGGCGAGGGCTACACCTTC. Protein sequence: CASSPVGGEGYTF.

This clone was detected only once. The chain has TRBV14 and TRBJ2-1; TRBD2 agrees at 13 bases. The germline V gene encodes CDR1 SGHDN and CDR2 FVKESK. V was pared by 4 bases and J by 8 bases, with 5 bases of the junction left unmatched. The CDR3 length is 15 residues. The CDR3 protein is CASSLTSGRGDEQFF. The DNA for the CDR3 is TGTGCCAGCAGCCTAACTAGCGGGAGGGGCGATGAGCAGTTCTTC.

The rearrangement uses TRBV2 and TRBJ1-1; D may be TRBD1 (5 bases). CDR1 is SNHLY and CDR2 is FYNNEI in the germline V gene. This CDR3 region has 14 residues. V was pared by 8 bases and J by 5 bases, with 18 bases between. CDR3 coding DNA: TGTGCCAGCTCCCCGAGCGGGCCAGGGACTGAAGCTTTCTTT. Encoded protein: CASSPSGPGTEAFF.

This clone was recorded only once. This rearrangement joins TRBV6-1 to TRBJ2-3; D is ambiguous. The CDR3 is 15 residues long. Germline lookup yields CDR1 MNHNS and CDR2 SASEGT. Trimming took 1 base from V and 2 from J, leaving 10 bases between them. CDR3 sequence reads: CASSEGYRVTDTQYF. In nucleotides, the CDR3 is TGTGCCAGCAGTGAAGGGTATCGGGTCACAGATACGCAGTATTTT.

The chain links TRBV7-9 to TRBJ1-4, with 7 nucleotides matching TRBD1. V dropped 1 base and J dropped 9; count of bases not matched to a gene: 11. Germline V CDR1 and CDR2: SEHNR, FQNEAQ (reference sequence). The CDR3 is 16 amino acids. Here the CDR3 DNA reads TGTGCCAGCAGCTTAGGCGGAGGGGGCGACCGGAAAAAACTGTTTTTT. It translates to CASSLGGGGDRKKLFF.

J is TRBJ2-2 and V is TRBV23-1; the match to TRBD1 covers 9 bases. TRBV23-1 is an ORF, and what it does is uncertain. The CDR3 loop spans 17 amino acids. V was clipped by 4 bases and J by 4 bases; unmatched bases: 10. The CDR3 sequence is CASSRPGQGPFTGELFF. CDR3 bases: TGCGCCAGCAGTCGACCGGGACAGGGCCCTTTCACCGGGGAGCTGTTTTTT.

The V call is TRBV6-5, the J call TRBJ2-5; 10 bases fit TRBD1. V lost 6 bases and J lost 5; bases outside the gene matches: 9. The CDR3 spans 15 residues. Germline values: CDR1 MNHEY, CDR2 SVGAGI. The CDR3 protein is CASRPGTGAGETQYF. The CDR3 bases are TGTGCCAGCAGACCCGGGACAGGGGCGGGGGAGACCCAGTACTTC.

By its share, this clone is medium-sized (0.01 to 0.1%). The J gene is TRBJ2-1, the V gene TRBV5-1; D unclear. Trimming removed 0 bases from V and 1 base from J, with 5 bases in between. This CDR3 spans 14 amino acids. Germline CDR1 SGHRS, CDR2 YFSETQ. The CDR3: CASSLERSYNEQFF. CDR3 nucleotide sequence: TGCGCCAGCAGCTTGGAGAGGTCCTACAATGAGCAGTTCTTC.

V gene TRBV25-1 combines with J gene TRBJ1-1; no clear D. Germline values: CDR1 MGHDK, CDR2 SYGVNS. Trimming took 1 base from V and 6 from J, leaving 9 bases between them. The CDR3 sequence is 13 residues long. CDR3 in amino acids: CASSEWGASEAFF. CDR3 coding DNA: TGTGCCAGCAGTGAATGGGGTGCGTCTGAAGCTTTCTTT.

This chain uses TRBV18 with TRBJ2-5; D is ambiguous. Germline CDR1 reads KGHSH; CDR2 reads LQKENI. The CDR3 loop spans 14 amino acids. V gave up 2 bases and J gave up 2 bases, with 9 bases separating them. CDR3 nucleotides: TGTGCCAGCTCACCAGTGAGCATACAAGAGACCCAGTACTTC. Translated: CASSPVSIQETQYF.

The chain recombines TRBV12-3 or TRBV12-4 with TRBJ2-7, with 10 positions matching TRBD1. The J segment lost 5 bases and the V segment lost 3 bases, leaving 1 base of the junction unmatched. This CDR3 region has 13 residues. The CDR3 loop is CASSLGTGDEQYF. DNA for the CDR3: TGTGCCAGCAGTTTGGGGACAGGGGACGAGCAGTACTTC.

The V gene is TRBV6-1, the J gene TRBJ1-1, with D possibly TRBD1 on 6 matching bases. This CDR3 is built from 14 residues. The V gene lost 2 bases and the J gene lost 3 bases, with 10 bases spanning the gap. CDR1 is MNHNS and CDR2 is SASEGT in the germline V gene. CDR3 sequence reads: CASSETGRDTEAFF. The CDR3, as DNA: TGTGCCAGCAGTGAAACAGGGCGAGACACTGAAGCTTTCTTT.

The CDR3 reads CASNYGGGLNTEAFF. The CDR3 DNA is TGTGCCAGCAATTACGGGGGAGGCCTGAACACTGAAGCTTTCTTT. The chain joins TRBV7-9 to TRBJ1-1; D is possibly TRBD1 (5 bases). CDR3 length equals 15 residues. The germline V gene has CDR1 SEHNR and CDR2 FQNEAQ (reference sequence). The germline V and J ends were trimmed by 7 bases and 0 bases, with 15 bases remaining between them.

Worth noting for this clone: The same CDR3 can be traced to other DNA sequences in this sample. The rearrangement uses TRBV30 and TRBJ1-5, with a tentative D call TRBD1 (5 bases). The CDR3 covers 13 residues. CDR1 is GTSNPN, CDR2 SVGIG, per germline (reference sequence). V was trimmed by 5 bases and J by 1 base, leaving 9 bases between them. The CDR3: CAWSGGSNQPQHF. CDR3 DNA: TGTGCCTGGTCCGGGGGGAGCAATCAGCCCCAGCATTTT. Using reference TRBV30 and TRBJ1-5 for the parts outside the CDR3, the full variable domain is SQTIHQWPATLVQPVGSPLSLECTVEGTSNPNLYWYRQAAGRGLQLLFYSVGIGQISSEVPQNLSASRPQDRQFILSSKKLLLSDSGFYLCAWSGGSNQPQHFGDGTRLSIL.

The CDR3 here is CAWSHGNYGYTF. For the CDR3, the DNA is TGTGCCTGGAGTCACGGGAACTATGGCTACACCTTC. The rearrangement joins TRBV30 to TRBJ1-2; D uncertain. CDR1 and CDR2 from the germline V gene are GTSNPN and SVGIG (reference sequence). The CDR3 contains 12 residues. V was pared by 2 bases and J by 2 bases, with 6 bases between.